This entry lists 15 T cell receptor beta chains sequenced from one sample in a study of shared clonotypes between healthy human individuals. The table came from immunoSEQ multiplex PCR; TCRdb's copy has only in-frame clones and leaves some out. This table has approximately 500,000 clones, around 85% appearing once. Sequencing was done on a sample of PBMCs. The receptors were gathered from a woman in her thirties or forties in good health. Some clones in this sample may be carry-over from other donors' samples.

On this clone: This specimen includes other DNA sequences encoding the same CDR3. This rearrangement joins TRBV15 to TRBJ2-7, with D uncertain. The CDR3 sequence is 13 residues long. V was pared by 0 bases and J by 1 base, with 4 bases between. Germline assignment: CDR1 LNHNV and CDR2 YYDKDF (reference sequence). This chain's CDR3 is CATSRDRSYEQYF. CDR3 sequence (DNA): TGTGCCACCAGCAGAGACCGTTCCTACGAGCAGTACTTC.

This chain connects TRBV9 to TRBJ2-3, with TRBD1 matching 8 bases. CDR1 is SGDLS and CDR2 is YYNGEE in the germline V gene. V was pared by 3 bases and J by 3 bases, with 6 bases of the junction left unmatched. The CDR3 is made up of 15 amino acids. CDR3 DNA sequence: TGTGCCAGCAGCGAACAGACAGGGGATACAGATACGCAGTATTTT. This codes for CASSEQTGDTDTQYF. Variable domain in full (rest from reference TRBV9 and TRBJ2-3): DSGVTQTPKHLITATGQRVTLRCSPRSGDLSVYWYQQSLDQGLQFLIQYYNGEERAKGNILERFSAQQFPDLHSELNLSSLELGDSALYFCASSEQTGDTDTQYFGPGTRLTVL.

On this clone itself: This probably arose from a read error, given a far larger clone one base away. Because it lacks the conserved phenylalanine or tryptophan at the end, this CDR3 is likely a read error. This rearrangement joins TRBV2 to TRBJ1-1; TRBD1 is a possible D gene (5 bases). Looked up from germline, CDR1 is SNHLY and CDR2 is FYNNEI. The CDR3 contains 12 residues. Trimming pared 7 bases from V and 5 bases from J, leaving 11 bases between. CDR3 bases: TGTGCCAGCAAGAGGGGTAGGACTGAAGCTTTCGTT. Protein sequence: CASKRGRTEAFV.

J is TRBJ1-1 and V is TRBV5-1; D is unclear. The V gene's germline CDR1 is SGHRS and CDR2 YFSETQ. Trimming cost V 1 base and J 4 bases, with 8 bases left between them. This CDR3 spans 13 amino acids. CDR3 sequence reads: CASSLSVGTEAFF. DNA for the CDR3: TGCGCCAGCAGCTTGTCGGTGGGCACTGAAGCTTTCTTT.

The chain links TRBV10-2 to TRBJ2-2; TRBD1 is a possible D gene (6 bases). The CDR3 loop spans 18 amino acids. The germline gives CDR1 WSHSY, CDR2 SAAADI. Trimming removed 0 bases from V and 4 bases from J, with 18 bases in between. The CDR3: CASSESERGTRGTGELFF. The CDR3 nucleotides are TGCGCCAGCAGTGAGTCGGAAAGGGGGACAAGAGGCACCGGGGAGCTGTTTTTT.

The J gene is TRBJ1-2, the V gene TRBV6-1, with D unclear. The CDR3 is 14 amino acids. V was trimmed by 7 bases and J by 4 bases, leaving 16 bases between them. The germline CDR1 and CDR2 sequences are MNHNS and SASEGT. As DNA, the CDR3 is TGTGCCAGCAACCCGTCCGCAGGCGTCTATGGCTACACCTTC. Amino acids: CASNPSAGVYGYTF.

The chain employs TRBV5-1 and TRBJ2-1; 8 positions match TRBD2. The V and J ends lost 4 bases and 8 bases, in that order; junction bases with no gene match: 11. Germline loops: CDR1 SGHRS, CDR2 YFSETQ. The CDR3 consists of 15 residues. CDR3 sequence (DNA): TGCGCCAGCAGCCCCGGGACTAGTGAAATCTATGAGCAGTTCTTC. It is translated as CASSPGTSEIYEQFF.

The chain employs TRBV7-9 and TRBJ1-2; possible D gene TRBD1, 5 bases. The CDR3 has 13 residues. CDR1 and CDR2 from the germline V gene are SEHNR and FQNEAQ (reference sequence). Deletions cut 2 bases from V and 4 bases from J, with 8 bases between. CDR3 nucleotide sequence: TGTGCCAGCAGCTTATTCCAGGGCTATGGCTACACCTTC. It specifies CASSLFQGYGYTF.

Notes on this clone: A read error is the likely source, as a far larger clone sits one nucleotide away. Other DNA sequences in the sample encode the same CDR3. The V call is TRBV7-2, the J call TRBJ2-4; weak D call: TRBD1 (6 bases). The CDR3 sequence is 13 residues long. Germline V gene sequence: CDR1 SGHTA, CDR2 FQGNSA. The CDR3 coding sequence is TGTGCCAGCAGCAACGACAGGTCCAACATTCAGTACTTT. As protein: CASSNDRSNIQYF.

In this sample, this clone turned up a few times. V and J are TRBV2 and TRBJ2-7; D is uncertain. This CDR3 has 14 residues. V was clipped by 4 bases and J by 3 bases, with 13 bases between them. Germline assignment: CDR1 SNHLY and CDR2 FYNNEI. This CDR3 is CASSAETQDYEQYF. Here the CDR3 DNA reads TGTGCCAGCAGTGCCGAGACGCAAGACTACGAGCAGTACTTC.

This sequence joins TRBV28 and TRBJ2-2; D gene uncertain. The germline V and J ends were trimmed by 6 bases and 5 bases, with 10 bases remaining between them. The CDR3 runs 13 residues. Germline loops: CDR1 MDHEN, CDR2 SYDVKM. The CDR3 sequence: CASRLTLTGELFF. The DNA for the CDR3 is TGTGCCAGCAGACTTACCTTGACCGGGGAGCTGTTTTTT.

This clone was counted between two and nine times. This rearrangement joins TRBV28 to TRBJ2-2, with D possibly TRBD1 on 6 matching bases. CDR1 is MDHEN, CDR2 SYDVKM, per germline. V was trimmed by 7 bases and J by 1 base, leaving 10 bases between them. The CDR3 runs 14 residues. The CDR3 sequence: CASTNRVNTGELFF. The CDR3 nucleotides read TGTGCCAGCACAAACAGGGTGAACACCGGGGAGCTGTTTTTT.

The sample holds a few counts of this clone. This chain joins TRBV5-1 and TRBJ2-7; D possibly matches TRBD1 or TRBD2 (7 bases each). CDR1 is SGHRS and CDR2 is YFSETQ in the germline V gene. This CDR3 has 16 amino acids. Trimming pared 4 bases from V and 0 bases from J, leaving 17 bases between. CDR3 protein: CASSPRQGGSSYEQYF. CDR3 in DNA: TGCGCCAGCAGCCCCAGACAGGGAGGGAGCTCCTACGAGCAGTACTTC.

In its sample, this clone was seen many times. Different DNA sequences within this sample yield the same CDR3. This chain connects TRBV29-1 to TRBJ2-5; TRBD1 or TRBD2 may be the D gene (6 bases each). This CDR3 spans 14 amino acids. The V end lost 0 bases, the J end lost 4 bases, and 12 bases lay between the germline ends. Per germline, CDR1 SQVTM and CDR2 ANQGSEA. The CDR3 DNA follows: TGCAGCGTTGAAGATAGGGGGACTGGAGAGACCCAGTACTTC. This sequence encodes CSVEDRGTGETQYF.

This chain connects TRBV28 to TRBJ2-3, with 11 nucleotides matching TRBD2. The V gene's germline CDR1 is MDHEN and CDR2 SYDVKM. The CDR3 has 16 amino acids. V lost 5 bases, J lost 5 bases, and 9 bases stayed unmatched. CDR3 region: CASSIRLAGRRDTQYF. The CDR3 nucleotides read TGTGCCAGCAGTATTCGACTAGCGGGAAGGAGAGATACGCAGTATTTT.